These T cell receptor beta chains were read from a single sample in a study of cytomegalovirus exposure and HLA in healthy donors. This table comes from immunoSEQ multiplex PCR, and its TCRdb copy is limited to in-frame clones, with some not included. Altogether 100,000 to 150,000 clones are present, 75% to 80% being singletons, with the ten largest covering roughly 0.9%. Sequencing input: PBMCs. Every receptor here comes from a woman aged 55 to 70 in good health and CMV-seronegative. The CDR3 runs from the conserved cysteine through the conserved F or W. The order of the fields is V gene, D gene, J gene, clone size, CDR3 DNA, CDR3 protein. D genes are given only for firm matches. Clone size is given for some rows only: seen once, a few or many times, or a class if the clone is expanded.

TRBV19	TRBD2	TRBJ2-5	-	TGTGCCAGTAGTCTAAGGGCTAGCGGGAGGTTTAGGGAGACCCAGTACTTC	CASSLRASGRFRETQYF
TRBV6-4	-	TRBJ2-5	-	TGTGCCAGGGACACGAGAGAACAGAATTTCATGGAGACCCAGTACTTC	CARDTREQNFMETQYF
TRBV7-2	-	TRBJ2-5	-	TGTGCCAGCAGCCCGGGACTTCTTGAGACCCAGTACTTC	CASSPGLLETQYF
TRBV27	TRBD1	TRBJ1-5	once	TGTGCCAGCAGTTTATCAGGCGTCTGGGGCAGGGGGAATCAGCCCCAGCATTTT	CASSLSGVWGRGNQPQHF
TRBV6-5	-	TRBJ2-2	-	TGTGCCAGCTCCCGGGGGGCGGGCGGGGAGCTGTTTTTT	CASSRGAGGELFF
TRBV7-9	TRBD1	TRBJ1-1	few	TGTGCCAGCAGCCCCGGGACAGGGGGTCAGGCTTTCTTT	CASSPGTGGQAFF
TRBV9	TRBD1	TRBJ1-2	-	TGTGCCAGCAGCGTAGAAGGACAGGGGAAAAATCGCTACACCTTC	CASSVEGQGKNRYTF
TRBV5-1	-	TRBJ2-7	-	TGCGCCAGCAGCTCGGAGGGGGGGTGGCAGGGACGCGACGAGCAGTACTTC	CASSSEGGWQGRDEQYF
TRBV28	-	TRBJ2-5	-	TGTGCCAGCAGCCCAATGGATCGCGGGGAGACCCAGTACTTC	CASSPMDRGETQYF
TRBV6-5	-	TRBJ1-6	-	TGTGCCAGCAGTTACTCGAGGTTGTCGGGGTCACCCCTCCACTTT	CASSYSRLSGSPLHF
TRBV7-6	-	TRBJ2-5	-	TGTGATAGCAGCTACAACTCGGGACTTCGGGAGACCCAGTACTTC	CDSSYNSGLRETQYF
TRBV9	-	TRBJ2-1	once	TGTGCCAGCAGCGTAACCGGGGGATTACACAATGAGCAGTTCTTC	CASSVTGGLHNEQFF
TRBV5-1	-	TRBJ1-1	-	TGCGCCAGCCGACAGTTTATGAACACTGAAGCTTTCTTT	CASRQFMNTEAFF
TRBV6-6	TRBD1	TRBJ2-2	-	TGTGCCAGCAGCTGGGGGGGACAGGGGAACGGGGAGCTGTTTTTT	CASSWGGQGNGELFF
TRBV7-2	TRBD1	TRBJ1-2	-	TGTGCCAGCAGCATGGGACAGGTCTATGGCTACACCTTC	CASSMGQVYGYTF
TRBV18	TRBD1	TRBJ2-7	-	TGTGCCAGCTCACCGCGGACAGGGGGCTACGAGCAGTACTTC	CASSPRTGGYEQYF
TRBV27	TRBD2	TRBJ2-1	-	TGTGCCAGCAGTTCCCCCGGGACTAGCGGATACAATGAGCAGTTCTTC	CASSSPGTSGYNEQFF
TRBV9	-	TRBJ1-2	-	TGTGCCAGCAGCGTACAGGGGTTTTCGGGTTTAGACTACACCTTC	CASSVQGFSGLDYTF
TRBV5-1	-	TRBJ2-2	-	TGCGCCAGCAGCCGCGAGGGAGGGAACACCGGGGAGCTGTTTTTT	CASSREGGNTGELFF
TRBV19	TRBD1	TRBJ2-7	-	TGTGCCAGTACCGCGCAGGGGGCGAGCTCCTACGAGCAGTACTTC	CASTAQGASSYEQYF
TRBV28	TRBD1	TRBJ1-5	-	TGTGCCAGCAGTTTGGGGGAAGGACAGGGGGCAGTTCTGAATCAGCCCCAGCATTTT	CASSLGEGQGAVLNQPQHF
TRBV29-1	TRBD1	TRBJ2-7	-	TGCAGCGTTGTCCTCAGGGGGCAGTTCTACGAGCAGTACTTC	CSVVLRGQFYEQYF
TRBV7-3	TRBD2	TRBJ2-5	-	TGTGCCAGCAGCTTGGGGACTAGCGGGGGGCAAGAGACCCAGTACTTC	CASSLGTSGGQETQYF
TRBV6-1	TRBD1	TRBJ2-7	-	TGTGCCAGCAGTGTGGACAGGGGAAACTACGAGCAGTACTTC	CASSVDRGNYEQYF